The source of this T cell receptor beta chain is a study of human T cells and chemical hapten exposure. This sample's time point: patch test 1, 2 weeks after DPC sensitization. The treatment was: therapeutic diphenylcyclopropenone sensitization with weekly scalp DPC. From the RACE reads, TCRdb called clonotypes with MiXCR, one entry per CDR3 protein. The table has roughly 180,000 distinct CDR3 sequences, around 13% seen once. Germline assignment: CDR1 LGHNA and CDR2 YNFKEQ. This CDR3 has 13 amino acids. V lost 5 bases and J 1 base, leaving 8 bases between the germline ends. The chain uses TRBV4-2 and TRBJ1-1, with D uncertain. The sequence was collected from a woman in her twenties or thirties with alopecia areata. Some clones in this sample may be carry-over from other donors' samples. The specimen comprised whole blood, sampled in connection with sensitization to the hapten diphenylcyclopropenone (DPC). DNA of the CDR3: TGTGCCAGCAGCTTAATCTGGAACACTGAAGCTTTCTTT. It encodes CASSLIWNTEAFF.